This T cell receptor beta chain was observed in a study of blood T cell repertoires in COVID-19. For the study at large: Samples came from the United States, Italy and Spain, spanning acute and convalescent COVID-19.

Some clones are missing from TCRdb's copy, which holds only in-frame ones; the method was immunoSEQ multiplex PCR. The sample contains 260,000 or so clones, roughly 76% of which appear only once. It was during active infection that Seattle patients were enrolled and then longitudinally followed. V was clipped by 2 bases and J by 2 bases, with 5 bases between them. CDR3 length: 13 residues. Germline assignment: CDR1 KGHDR and CDR2 SFDVKD. The chain combines TRBV24-1 with TRBJ1-2; possible D gene TRBD1, 5 bases. The sequencing sample was made of peripheral blood. The receptor was isolated from a woman aged 80 or over with COVID-19, enrolled during active disease. The CDR3 coding sequence is TGTGCCACCAGTGATTCAGGGAACTATGGCTACACCTTC. Protein product: CATSDSGNYGYTF.